These 26 T cell receptor beta chains came from one sample sequenced in a study of cytomegalovirus exposure and HLA in healthy donors. The PCR was carried out with 60 Vbeta primers and 13 Jbeta primers. The repertoire was sequenced with immunoSEQ multiplex PCR; TCRdb's copy has only in-frame clones and lacks some. The ten most abundant clones cover 15% to 20% of a sample with about 60,000 clones. Source material: PBMCs. These receptors all stem from a boy younger than 18 in good health and CMV-seronegative.

This chain connects TRBV4-1 to TRBJ2-7; the D gene is possibly TRBD1 (5 bases). The V end lost 1 base, the J end lost 2 bases, and 15 bases lay between the germline ends. The CDR3 contains 16 residues. Germline lookup yields CDR1 MGHRA and CDR2 YSYEKL. In DNA form, the CDR3 reads TGCGCCAGCAGCCAAGTCGTAATCAGGGTTGCCTACGAGCAGTACTTC. Amino acids: CASSQVVIRVAYEQYF.

The CDR3 region is CASTKDRVEYGYTF. The CDR3 DNA is TGTGCCAGCACTAAAGACAGGGTAGAGTATGGCTACACCTTC. V usage is TRBV6-5 and J usage is TRBJ1-2; 7 bases line up with TRBD1. This CDR3 comprises 14 residues. Germline lookup yields CDR1 MNHEY and CDR2 SVGAGI. V was pared by 7 bases and J by 5 bases, with 10 bases of the junction left unmatched.

The V gene is TRBV2, the J gene TRBJ1-2; 12 bases map to TRBD1. Germline V gene data show CDR1 as SNHLY and CDR2 as FYNNEI. This CDR3 comprises 16 residues. V dropped 5 bases and J dropped 8; count of bases not matched to a gene: 12. The CDR3 region is CASSSSGTGGSRGYTF. CDR3 DNA: TGTGCCAGCAGTTCCAGCGGGACAGGGGGCTCGCGCGGCTACACCTTC.

The chain is built from TRBV10-1 and TRBJ1-6; D gene unclear. Trimming removed 3 bases at V and 7 bases at J, with 10 bases between. This CDR3 comprises 14 residues. Germline V lookup: CDR1 WNHNN, CDR2 SYGVQD (reference sequence). The CDR3 DNA reads TGCGCCAGCAGTGACAGGTCTGACAATTCACCCCTCCACTTT. It yields the protein CASSDRSDNSPLHF.

The gene calls are TRBV2 and TRBJ2-1; 8 nucleotides line up with TRBD2. The CDR3 runs to 12 residues. From germline, CDR1 is SNHLY and CDR2 FYNNEI. V lost 6 bases to trimming and J lost 6 bases; unmatched junction nucleotides: 1. Written as DNA, the CDR3 is TGTGCCAGCAGAGGACTAGCCAATGAGCAGTTCTTC. It yields the protein CASRGLANEQFF.

The J gene is TRBJ1-1, the V gene TRBV15, with 7 bases matching TRBD1. The CDR3 covers 13 residues. Germline V CDR1 and CDR2: LNHNV, YYDKDF (reference sequence). Trimming removed 0 bases from V and 13 bases from J; junction bases left unmatched: 8. The CDR3 loop is CATSRDSTGYVFF. The CDR3, as DNA: TGTGCCACCAGCAGAGATTCGACAGGGTACGTTTTCTTT.

This chain links TRBV19 with TRBJ2-7; 8 nucleotides align to TRBD1. CDR3 length equals 15 residues. Germline CDR1 LNHDA, CDR2 SQIVND (reference sequence). With V trimmed by 4 bases and J by 0 bases, 5 bases remained unmatched. The CDR3 protein is CASSTGTGHSYEQYF. In DNA, the CDR3 is TGTGCCAGTAGTACGGGGACAGGTCACTCCTACGAGCAGTACTTC.

The V gene is TRBV5-1, the J gene TRBJ2-3; no clear D. Between the trimmed V and J ends, which lost 4 bases and 2 bases, there was a span of 14 bases. This CDR3 is built from 15 residues. CDR1 is SGHRS and CDR2 is YFSETQ in the germline V gene. CDR3 residues: CASSGLIVATDTQYF. CDR3 in DNA: TGCGCCAGCAGCGGTCTGATTGTGGCCACAGATACGCAGTATTTT.

This chain connects TRBV6-5 to TRBJ2-3, with TRBD2 matching over 7 bases. The CDR3 covers 15 residues. The germline V gene encodes CDR1 MNHEY and CDR2 SVGAGI. With V trimmed by 8 bases and J by 0 bases, 8 bases remained unmatched. The CDR3 loop is CASGTAGISTDTQYF. The CDR3 bases are TGTGCCAGCGGCACAGCGGGGATTAGCACAGATACGCAGTATTTT.

Notes on this clone: Other DNA sequences in the same sample also yield this CDR3. The gene calls are TRBV29-1 and TRBJ2-1, with 8 bases identical to TRBD1. Per the germline V gene, CDR1 is SQVTM and CDR2 is ANQGSEA. The CDR3 is made up of 17 amino acids. Unmatched junction bases numbered 17, after V lost 4 bases and J lost 6 bases. The CDR3 reads CSVAGDRGQGALNEQFF. The CDR3 region has the DNA TGCAGCGTTGCGGGGGACCGGGGGCAGGGGGCTCTCAATGAGCAGTTCTTC.

The CDR3 coding sequence is TGTGCCAGCAGTCTTTGGACTAGCGGCCCCCGCACAGATACGCAGTATTTT. Translation gives CASSLWTSGPRTDTQYF. V and J are TRBV27 and TRBJ2-3; TRBD2 aligns across 10 bases. The CDR3 sequence is 17 residues long. Germline V gene lookup returns CDR1 MNHEY and CDR2 SMNVEV (reference sequence). The V segment lost 5 bases and the J segment 1 base; nucleotides outside the gene matches: 9.

This chain connects TRBV19 to TRBJ1-2; 9 nucleotides agree with TRBD1. The junction had 4 bases not matched to a gene; V was cut back by 2 bases and J by 3 bases. The CDR3 loop spans 15 amino acids. The germline CDR1 and CDR2 sequences are LNHDA and SQIVND (reference sequence). The CDR3 is CASSILRTGDYGYTF. In DNA, the CDR3 is TGTGCCAGTAGTATATTACGGACAGGGGACTATGGCTACACCTTC.

V and J are TRBV7-9 and TRBJ1-1; TRBD1 agrees at 9 bases. J lost 1 base, V lost 4 bases, and 10 bases had no gene match. This CDR3 has 17 residues. CDR1 is SEHNR and CDR2 is FQNEAQ in the germline V gene (reference sequence). Written as DNA, the CDR3 is TGTGCCAGCAGCTCGAGTCCCGGGACAGGGCCGAACACTGAAGCTTTCTTT. This sequence encodes CASSSSPGTGPNTEAFF.

This rearrangement joins TRBV2 to TRBJ1-5; possibly TRBD1 for D (5 bases). This CDR3 is built from 12 residues. Deletions cut 8 bases from V and 4 bases from J, with 9 bases between. From germline, CDR1 is SNHLY and CDR2 FYNNEI. The CDR3 DNA follows: TGTGCCAGCGCGGGGCAGAATCAGCCCCAGCATTTT. It yields the protein CASAGQNQPQHF.

The J gene is TRBJ2-7, the V gene TRBV18, with D possibly TRBD2 on 6 matching bases. The germline gives CDR1 KGHSH, CDR2 LQKENI. This CDR3 is built from 14 residues. Deletions cut 3 bases from V and 1 base from J, with 10 bases between. Here the CDR3 DNA reads TGTGCCAGCTCACCCGGGACTTCTTCCTACGAGCAGTACTTC. Translated, it gives CASSPGTSSYEQYF.

For this clone: Other DNA sequences in the sample encode the same CDR3. The chain couples TRBV18 to TRBJ1-2, with a weak D call TRBD1 (6 bases). V gave up 3 bases and J gave up 2 bases, with 7 bases separating them. There are 13 residues in the CDR3. The germline gives CDR1 KGHSH, CDR2 LQKENI. CDR3 sequence: CASSPGTNYGYTF. CDR3 coding DNA: TGTGCCAGCTCACCTGGGACAAACTATGGCTACACCTTC.

The chain has TRBV5-1 and TRBJ2-7; 11 bases are shared with TRBD2. V lost 0 bases to trimming and J lost 5 bases; unmatched junction nucleotides: 10. This CDR3 spans 17 amino acids. Per the germline V gene, CDR1 is SGHRS and CDR2 is YFSETQ. The CDR3 nucleotides are TGCGCCAGCAGCTTGGGGCCTCCCCCGACTAGCGGGAACGAGCAGTACTTC. Translating it yields CASSLGPPPTSGNEQYF.

In nucleotides, the CDR3 is TGTGCCAGCGTCCCCTTTATAAACACTGAAGCTTTCTTT. Translation gives CASVPFINTEAFF. This chain uses TRBV6-1 with TRBJ1-1, with D uncertain. The V end lost 8 bases, the J end lost 2 bases, and 12 bases lay between the germline ends. CDR3 length equals 13 residues. The germline CDR1 and CDR2 sequences are MNHNS and SASEGT.

This sequence joins TRBV5-1 and TRBJ2-2; 8 nucleotides align to TRBD1. Germline CDR1 and CDR2: SGHRS and YFSETQ. The junction had 14 bases not matched to a gene; V was cut back by 3 bases and J by 7 bases. The CDR3 is made up of 17 amino acids. The CDR3 region is CASSWGMGTGEVGELFF. Written as DNA, the CDR3 is TGCGCCAGCAGCTGGGGAATGGGGACAGGCGAGGTCGGGGAGCTGTTTTTT.

V gene TRBV10-3 combines with J gene TRBJ2-7, with 11 bases aligning to TRBD2. Trimming removed 5 bases from V and 4 bases from J; junction bases left unmatched: 7. Germline CDR1 is ENHRY and CDR2 is SYGVKD. The CDR3 covers 15 residues. The CDR3 bases are TGTGCCATCAGTACTGGTAGCGGGGGGGCTTACGAGCAGTACTTC. Its translation: CAISTGSGGAYEQYF.

The chain links TRBV7-2 to TRBJ2-7; 8 positions agree with TRBD2. Trimming cost V 4 bases and J 3 bases; bases outside gene matches: 5. The germline CDR1 and CDR2 sequences are SGHTA and FQGNSA. This CDR3 region has 14 residues. The CDR3 DNA reads TGTGCCAGCAGCTCCGACGGGAGGGGCTACGAGCAGTACTTC. This translates into CASSSDGRGYEQYF.

The chain recombines TRBV5-1 with TRBJ2-1; 9 bases align to TRBD2. CDR1 and CDR2 (germline): SGHRS, YFSETQ. Trimming removed 4 bases from V and 10 bases from J; junction bases left unmatched: 18. This CDR3 spans 17 amino acids. The CDR3 bases are TGCGCCAGCAGCGTGATAATGGGACTAGCTCTATCTCAAGAGCAGTTCTTC. Its protein is CASSVIMGLALSQEQFF. Drawing the rest from reference TRBV5-1 and TRBJ2-1, the complete variable domain is KAGVTQTPRYLIKTRGQQVTLSCSPISGHRSVSWYQQTPGQGLQFLFEYFSETQRNKGNFPGRFSGRQFSNSRSEMNVSTLELGDSALYLCASSVIMGLALSQEQFFGPGTRLTVL.

The chain uses TRBV6-5 and TRBJ2-1; D remains unclear. This CDR3 spans 15 amino acids. Deletions cut 0 bases from V and 8 bases from J, with 14 bases between. CDR1 MNHEY and CDR2 SVGAGI come from the germline V gene. Written as DNA, the CDR3 is TGTGCCAGCAGTTACTCGACTCCCCCCCGGCATGAGCAGTTCTTC. Encoded protein: CASSYSTPPRHEQFF.

This clone is identified as medium-sized from frequency. Different DNA sequences within this sample yield the same CDR3. The V and J genes are TRBV4-1 and TRBJ2-1; 8 bases fit TRBD2. The CDR3 length is 16 residues. From germline, CDR1 is MGHRA and CDR2 YSYEKL. Germline trimming cut 1 base from V and 3 bases from J; bases unmatched to any gene: 5. In nucleotides, the CDR3 is TGCGCCAGCAGCCAAGGTTTGAGCGGGAGCTACAATGAGCAGTTCTTC. Translation gives CASSQGLSGSYNEQFF.

The V call is TRBV6-5, the J call TRBJ1-1, with TRBD1 identical over 8 bases. Per the germline V gene, CDR1 is MNHEY and CDR2 is SVGAGI. V shed 2 bases, J shed 1 base, and the junction held 0 bases outside the gene matches. The length of the CDR3 is 14 residues. The CDR3 region is CASSYTGGNTEAFF. DNA for the CDR3: TGTGCCAGCAGTTACACAGGGGGGAACACTGAAGCTTTCTTT.

The J gene is TRBJ1-5, the V gene TRBV19; 10 bases agree with TRBD1. Germline assignment: CDR1 LNHDA and CDR2 SQIVND (reference sequence). The CDR3 is made up of 14 amino acids. V trimming: 7 bases; J trimming: 6 bases; junction bases outside the gene matches: 6. The DNA for the CDR3 is TGTGCCAGTATGGGGACAGGGGAACTTCAGCCCCAGCATTTT. It is translated as CASMGTGELQPQHF. The full variable domain, with the rest looked up from reference TRBV19 and TRBJ1-5, is DGGITQSPKYLFRKEGQNVTLSCEQNLNHDAMYWYRQDPGQGLRLIYYSQIVNDFQKGDIAEGYSVSREKKESFPLTVTSAQKNPTAFYLCASMGTGELQPQHFGDGTRLSIL.